Listed below are T cell receptor beta chains from one sample, sequenced in a study of OX40 agonist ivuxolimab in advanced cancers. Sequencing used immunoSEQ multiplex PCR; TCRdb keeps in-frame clones, though not all of them. This sample has roughly 67,000 clones, with about 88% found just once. This specimen consisted of CD4+ or CD8+ T cells sorted from blood, obtained in a trial of the OX40 agonist ivuxolimab. The receptor set was obtained from an adult with an advanced solid tumor such as melanoma, head and neck, liver or kidney cancer. Both conserved end residues are trimmed from each CDR3. Fields, in order: D gene, J gene, V gene, CDR3 length, CDR3 protein. D genes are given only for firm matches.

D: TRBD1
J: TRBJ2-1
V: TRBV15
length: 15
CDR3: ATSRDEGQGGYNEQF

D: NA
J: TRBJ2-7
V: TRBV6-1
length: 13
CDR3: ASSEVVGWSYEQY

D: TRBD2
J: TRBJ2-2
V: TRBV5-1
length: 14
CDR3: ASRREGALGTGELF

D: NA
J: TRBJ2-7
V: TRBV28
length: 11
CDR3: ASSSNRRDEQY

D: NA
J: TRBJ2-5
V: TRBV28
length: 14
CDR3: ASSPEGAGFYGTQY

D: NA
J: TRBJ1-5
V: TRBV7-9
length: 12
CDR3: ASSLGMVDQPQH

D: NA
J: TRBJ2-5
V: TRBV11-3
length: 11
CDR3: ASSRDTQETQY

D: NA
J: TRBJ2-6
V: TRBV11-2
length: 14
CDR3: ASSFEYRAGANVLT

D: NA
J: TRBJ2-2
V: TRBV2
length: 13
CDR3: ASSDSLANTGELF

D: NA
J: TRBJ2-7
V: TRBV6-1
length: 13
CDR3: ASSEVEGSSYEQY

D: TRBD1
J: TRBJ2-7
V: TRBV6-5
length: 12
CDR3: ASTNRQGAYEQY

D: TRBD1
J: TRBJ1-2
V: TRBV19
length: 11
CDR3: ASSIPDRVGYT

D: TRBD1
J: TRBJ1-2
V: TRBV9
length: 13
CDR3: ASSVHEQGNYGYT

D: NA
J: TRBJ2-3
V: TRBV2
length: 12
CDR3: ASREQSKGDTQY

D: TRBD1
J: TRBJ1-5
V: TRBV11-3
length: 12
CDR3: ASSKQGSRQPQH

D: NA
J: TRBJ1-2
V: TRBV4-2
length: 13
CDR3: ASSLEDRQSYGYT

D: NA
J: TRBJ1-1
V: TRBV10-3
length: 11
CDR3: AISETLGLEAF

D: NA
J: TRBJ2-2
V: TRBV2
length: 11
CDR3: ASSDGQPGELF

D: NA
J: TRBJ2-3
V: TRBV5-1
length: 14
CDR3: ASSHIASSSTDTQY

D: TRBD1
J: TRBJ2-7
V: TRBV27
length: 13
CDR3: ASSIRPGQGSEQY

D: NA
J: TRBJ1-1
V: TRBV6-6
length: 10
CDR3: ASQGMNTEAF

D: NA
J: TRBJ1-2
V: TRBV6-5
length: 8
CDR3: ASSTPGYT

D: TRBD1
J: TRBJ1-1
V: TRBV27
length: 14
CDR3: ASSLSQGAGVTEAF

D: TRBD2
J: TRBJ2-5
V: TRBV7-3
length: 13
CDR3: ASSPRGGSGETQY

D: NA
J: TRBJ1-1
V: TRBV7-9
length: 9
CDR3: ASSRGGEAF

D: NA
J: TRBJ2-3
V: TRBV9
length: 14
CDR3: ASSPGGPGLPDTQY

D: TRBD1
J: TRBJ2-1
V: TRBV18
length: 13
CDR3: ASSLDRGSYNEQF

D: TRBD2
J: TRBJ2-1
V: TRBV9
length: 12
CDR3: ASSVAAGRDEQF

D: NA
J: TRBJ1-1
V: TRBV27
length: 14
CDR3: ASRSTLGRSNTEAF

D: NA
J: TRBJ1-1
V: TRBV28
length: 11
CDR3: ASRAGSSPEAF

D: NA
J: TRBJ2-5
V: TRBV6-1
length: 9
CDR3: ASKRSETQY

D: NA
J: TRBJ2-7
V: TRBV18
length: 13
CDR3: ASSARPGFSYEQY

D: NA
J: TRBJ1-5
V: TRBV6-5
length: 11
CDR3: ASSPGTAQPQH

D: TRBD1
J: TRBJ1-2
V: TRBV28
length: 12
CDR3: ASSWGTDFYGYT

D: NA
J: TRBJ1-2
V: TRBV5-1
length: 13
CDR3: ASSLEMYGTYGYT

D: NA
J: TRBJ2-2
V: TRBV14
length: 13
CDR3: ASSHRDRFTGELF

D: TRBD1
J: TRBJ1-2
V: TRBV19
length: 12
CDR3: ASSKQGAGYGYT

D: NA
J: TRBJ2-3
V: TRBV30
length: 13
CDR3: ACSLGSTSTDTQY

D: NA
J: TRBJ1-2
V: TRBV27
length: 11
CDR3: ASSFQNTRGYT

D: TRBD2
J: TRBJ2-5
V: TRBV7-7
length: 13
CDR3: ASSLATSGSETQY

D: NA
J: TRBJ2-2
V: TRBV6-1
length: 13
CDR3: ASSEVEGGTGELF

D: TRBD1
J: TRBJ2-5
V: TRBV15
length: 12
CDR3: ATSRRQGKETQY

D: NA
J: TRBJ2-7
V: TRBV18
length: 13
CDR3: ASSPGDPIMYEQY

D: NA
J: TRBJ2-5
V: TRBV7-6
length: 12
CDR3: ASSLVGGGETQY

D: NA
J: TRBJ1-2
V: TRBV15
length: 14
CDR3: ATSRDRGGSAGGYT

D: NA
J: TRBJ2-5
V: TRBV12-5
length: 12
CDR3: ASGPDQGQETQY

D: NA
J: TRBJ1-2
V: TRBV6-6
length: 8
CDR3: ASSRTGYT

D: NA
J: TRBJ1-2
V: TRBV5-6
length: 13
CDR3: ASSLWGASYGGYT

D: NA
J: TRBJ1-3
V: TRBV27
length: 11
CDR3: ATPTGSGNTIY

D: NA
J: TRBJ2-7
V: TRBV28
length: 10
CDR3: ASSLVGFEQY

D: NA
J: TRBJ2-6
V: TRBV10-3
length: 12
CDR3: AIKRTARVDVLT

D: NA
J: TRBJ2-1
V: TRBV19
length: 9
CDR3: AAGQRSEQF

D: TRBD2
J: TRBJ2-3
V: TRBV11-3
length: 13
CDR3: ASSLDAGEGDTQY